This entry concerns a single T cell receptor beta chain. Its antigen remains unknown. The source of the sample is a study of T cell responses to AZD1222 COVID-19 vaccine. Findings and caveats of the study: Variant regions that are unmutated are reportedly the target of nearly half of spike-specific TCRs. Just a handful of AZD1222 recipients tested seropositive at baseline.

TCRdb's copy holds only in-frame clones and misses some; the assay was immunoSEQ multiplex PCR. The sample consists of 120,000 to 150,000 clones, about nine tenths of them appearing once. Germline loops: CDR1 MNHEY, CDR2 SMNVEV (reference sequence). The CDR3 loop spans 15 amino acids. V gave up 8 bases and J gave up 0 bases, with 16 bases separating them. Specimen: peripheral blood, collected on day 0 of AZD1222 vaccination. The chain is built from TRBV27 and TRBJ1-1, with a possible D match to TRBD1 (5 bases). The TCR was taken from an adult in good health. CDR3 amino acids: CASPGGRVMNTEAFF. In DNA form, the CDR3 reads TGTGCCAGCCCCGGGGGGAGAGTAATGAACACTGAAGCTTTCTTT.